The present entry profiles one T cell receptor beta chain with its context. Extracted RNA was reverse transcribed into cDNA, the sequencing template. TCRdb's table, derived via immunoSEQ multiplex PCR, lists solely in-frame clones and lacks some. The sample holds 110,000 or so clones, roughly 63% seen once. The treatment is: oral pan-JAK inhibitor, 5-10 mg twice daily. Lesional scalp punch biopsies and peripheral blood came from alopecia areata patients. This record comes from a study of CD8+ T cells in alopecia areata. The germline V gene encodes CDR1 MDHEN and CDR2 SYDVKM. Trimming cost V 1 base and J 14 bases, with 10 bases left between them. This CDR3 comprises 11 residues.

The material was CD8+ T cells sorted from blood, obtained at week 4, from a patient treated with tofacitinib. This TCR was sampled from a human donor with alopecia areata. The chain is built from TRBV28 and TRBJ2-3, with a weak D call TRBD1 (6 bases). The CDR3 bases are TGTGCCAGCAGTTTATCAGGGGTACGGTATTTT. This translates into CASSLSGVRYF.